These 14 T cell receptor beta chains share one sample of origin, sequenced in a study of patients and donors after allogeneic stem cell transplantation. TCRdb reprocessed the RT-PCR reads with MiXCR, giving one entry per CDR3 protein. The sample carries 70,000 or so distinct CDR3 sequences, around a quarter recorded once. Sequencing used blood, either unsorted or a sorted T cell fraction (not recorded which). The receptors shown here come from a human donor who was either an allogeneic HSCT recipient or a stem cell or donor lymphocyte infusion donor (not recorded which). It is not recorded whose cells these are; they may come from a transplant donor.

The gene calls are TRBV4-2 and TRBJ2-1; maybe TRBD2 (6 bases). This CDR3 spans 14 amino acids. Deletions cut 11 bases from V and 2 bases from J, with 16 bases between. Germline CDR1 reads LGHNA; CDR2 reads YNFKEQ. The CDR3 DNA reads TGTGCCTCCGGGGAGCGGGCGCCCTACAATGAGCAGTTCTTC. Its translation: CASGERAPYNEQFF.

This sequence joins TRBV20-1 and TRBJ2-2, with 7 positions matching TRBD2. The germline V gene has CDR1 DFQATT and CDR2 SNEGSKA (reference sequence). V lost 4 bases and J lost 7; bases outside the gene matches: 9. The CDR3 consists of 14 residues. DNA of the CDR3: TGCAGTGCTAATATAGGGACTACAGGCGGGGAGCTGTTTTTT. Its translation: CSANIGTTGGELFF.

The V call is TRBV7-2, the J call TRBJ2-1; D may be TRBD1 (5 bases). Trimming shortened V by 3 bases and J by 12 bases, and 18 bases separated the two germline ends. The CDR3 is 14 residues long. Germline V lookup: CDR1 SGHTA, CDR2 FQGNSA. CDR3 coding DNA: TGTGCCAGCAGCTTTCCTGGGGCGGCGTCAGGGCAGTTCTTC. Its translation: CASSFPGAASGQFF.

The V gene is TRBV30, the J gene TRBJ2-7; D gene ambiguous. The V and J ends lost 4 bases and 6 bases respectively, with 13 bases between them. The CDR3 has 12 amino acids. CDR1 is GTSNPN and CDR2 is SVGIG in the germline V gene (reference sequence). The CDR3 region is CAWTAVLGEQYF. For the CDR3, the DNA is TGTGCCTGGACTGCTGTTCTCGGCGAGCAGTACTTC.

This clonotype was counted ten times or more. This chain's CDR3 is CASSQVVGASNQPQHF. CDR3 in DNA: TGCGCCAGCAGCCAAGTCGTGGGAGCCAGCAATCAGCCCCAGCATTTT. The chain recombines TRBV4-1 with TRBJ1-5, with no clear D. The CDR3 is made up of 16 amino acids. Trimming removed 1 base from V and 1 base from J, with 11 bases in between. In germline, CDR1 is MGHRA, CDR2 YSYEKL.

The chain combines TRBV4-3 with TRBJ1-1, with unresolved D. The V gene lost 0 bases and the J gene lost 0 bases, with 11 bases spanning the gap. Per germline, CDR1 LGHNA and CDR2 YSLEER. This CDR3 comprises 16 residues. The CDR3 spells CASSQDVSGMNTEAFF. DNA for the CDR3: TGCGCCAGCAGCCAAGATGTGTCGGGGATGAACACTGAAGCTTTCTTT.

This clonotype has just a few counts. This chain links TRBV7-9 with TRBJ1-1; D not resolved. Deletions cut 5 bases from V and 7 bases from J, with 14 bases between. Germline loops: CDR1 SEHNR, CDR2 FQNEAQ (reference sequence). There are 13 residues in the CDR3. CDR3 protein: CASSGWIGREAFF. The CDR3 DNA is TGTGCCAGCAGCGGGTGGATAGGGCGTGAAGCTTTCTTT.

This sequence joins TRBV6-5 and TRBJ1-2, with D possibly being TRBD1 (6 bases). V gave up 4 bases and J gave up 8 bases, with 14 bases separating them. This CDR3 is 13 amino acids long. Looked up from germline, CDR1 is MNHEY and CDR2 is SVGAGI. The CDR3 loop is CASSSYRVYGYTF. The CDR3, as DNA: TGTGCCAGCAGTTCATACAGGGTCTACGGCTACACCTTC.

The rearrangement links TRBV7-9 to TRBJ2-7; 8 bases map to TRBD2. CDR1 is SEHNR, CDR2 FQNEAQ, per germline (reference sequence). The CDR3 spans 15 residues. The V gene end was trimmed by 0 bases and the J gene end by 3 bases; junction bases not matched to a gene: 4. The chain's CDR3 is CASSLASLAGYEQYF. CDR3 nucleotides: TGTGCCAGCAGCTTAGCTAGCCTAGCGGGCTACGAGCAGTACTTC.

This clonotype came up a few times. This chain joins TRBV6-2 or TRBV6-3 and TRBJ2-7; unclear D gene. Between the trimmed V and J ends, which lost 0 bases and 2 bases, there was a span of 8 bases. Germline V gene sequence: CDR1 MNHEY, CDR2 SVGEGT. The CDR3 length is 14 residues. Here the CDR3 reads CASSYSVSAYEQYF. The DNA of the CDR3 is TGTGCCAGCAGTTACTCGGTCAGTGCCTACGAGCAGTACTTC.

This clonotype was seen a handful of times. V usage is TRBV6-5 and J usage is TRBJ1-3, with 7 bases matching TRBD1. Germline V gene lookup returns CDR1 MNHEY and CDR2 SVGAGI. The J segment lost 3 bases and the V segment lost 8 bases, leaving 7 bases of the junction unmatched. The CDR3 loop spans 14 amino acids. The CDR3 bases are TGTGCCAGCGGCGCAGGGGGGGATGGAAACACCATATATTTT. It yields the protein CASGAGGDGNTIYF.

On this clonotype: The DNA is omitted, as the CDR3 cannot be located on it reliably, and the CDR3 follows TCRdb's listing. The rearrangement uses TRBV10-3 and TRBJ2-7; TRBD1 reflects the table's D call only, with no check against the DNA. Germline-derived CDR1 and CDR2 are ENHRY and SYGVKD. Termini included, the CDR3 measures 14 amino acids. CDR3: CAISSSGSPYEQYF.

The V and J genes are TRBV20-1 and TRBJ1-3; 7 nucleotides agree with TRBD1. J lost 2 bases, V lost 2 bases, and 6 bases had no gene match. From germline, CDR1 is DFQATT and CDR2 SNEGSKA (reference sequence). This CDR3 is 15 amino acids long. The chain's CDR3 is CSARPDRRAGNTIYF. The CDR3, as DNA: TGCAGTGCTAGACCGGACAGGAGAGCTGGAAACACCATATATTTT.

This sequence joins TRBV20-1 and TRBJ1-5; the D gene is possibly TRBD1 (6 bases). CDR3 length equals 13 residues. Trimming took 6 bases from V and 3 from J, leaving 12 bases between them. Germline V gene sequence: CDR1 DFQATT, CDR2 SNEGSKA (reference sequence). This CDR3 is CSAEGQYNQPQHF. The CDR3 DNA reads TGCAGTGCAGAAGGACAGTACAATCAGCCCCAGCATTTT.